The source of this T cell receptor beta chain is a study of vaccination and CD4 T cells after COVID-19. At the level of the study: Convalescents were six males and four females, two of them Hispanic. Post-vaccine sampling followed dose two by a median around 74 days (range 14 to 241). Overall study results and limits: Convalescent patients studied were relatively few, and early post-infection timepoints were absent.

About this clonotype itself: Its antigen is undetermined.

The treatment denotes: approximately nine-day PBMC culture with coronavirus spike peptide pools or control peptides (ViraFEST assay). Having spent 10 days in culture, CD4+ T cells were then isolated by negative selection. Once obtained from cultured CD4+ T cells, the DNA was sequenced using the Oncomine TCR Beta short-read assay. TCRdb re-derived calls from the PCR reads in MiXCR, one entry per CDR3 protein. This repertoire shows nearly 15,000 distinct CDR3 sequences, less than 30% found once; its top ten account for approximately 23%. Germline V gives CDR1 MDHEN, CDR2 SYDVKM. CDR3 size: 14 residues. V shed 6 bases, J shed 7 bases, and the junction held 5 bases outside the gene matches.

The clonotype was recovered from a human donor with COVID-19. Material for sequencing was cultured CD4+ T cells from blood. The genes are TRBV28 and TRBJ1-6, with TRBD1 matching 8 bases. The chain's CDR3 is CASRPQGGNSPLHF. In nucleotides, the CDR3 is TGTGCCAGCAGACCACAGGGGGGCAATTCACCCCTCCACTTT.